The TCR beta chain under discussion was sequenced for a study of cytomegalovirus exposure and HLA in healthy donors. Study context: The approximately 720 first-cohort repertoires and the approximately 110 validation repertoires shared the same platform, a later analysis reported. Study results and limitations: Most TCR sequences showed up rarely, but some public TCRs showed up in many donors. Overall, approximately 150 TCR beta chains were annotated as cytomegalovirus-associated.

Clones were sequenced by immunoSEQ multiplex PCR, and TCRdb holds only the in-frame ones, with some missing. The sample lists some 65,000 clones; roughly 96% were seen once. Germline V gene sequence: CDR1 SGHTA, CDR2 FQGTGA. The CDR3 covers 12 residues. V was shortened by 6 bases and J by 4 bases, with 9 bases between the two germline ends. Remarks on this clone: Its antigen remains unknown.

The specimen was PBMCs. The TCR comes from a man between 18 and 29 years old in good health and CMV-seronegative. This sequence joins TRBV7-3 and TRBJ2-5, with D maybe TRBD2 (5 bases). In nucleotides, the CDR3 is TGTGCCAGCAGTTTAGCGAGAGAGACCCAGTACTTC. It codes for CASSLARETQYF.